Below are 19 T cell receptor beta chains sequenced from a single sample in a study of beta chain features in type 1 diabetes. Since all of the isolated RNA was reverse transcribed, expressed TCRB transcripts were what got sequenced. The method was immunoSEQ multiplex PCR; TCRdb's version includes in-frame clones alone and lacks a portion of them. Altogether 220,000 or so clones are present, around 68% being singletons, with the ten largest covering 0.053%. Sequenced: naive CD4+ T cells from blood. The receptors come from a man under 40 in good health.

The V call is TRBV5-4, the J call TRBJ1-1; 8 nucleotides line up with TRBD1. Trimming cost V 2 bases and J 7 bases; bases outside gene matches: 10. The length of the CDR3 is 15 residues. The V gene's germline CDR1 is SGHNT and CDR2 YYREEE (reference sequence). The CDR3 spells CASSFKTGVPHEAFF. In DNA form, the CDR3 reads TGTGCCAGCAGCTTTAAGACAGGGGTCCCGCATGAAGCTTTCTTT.

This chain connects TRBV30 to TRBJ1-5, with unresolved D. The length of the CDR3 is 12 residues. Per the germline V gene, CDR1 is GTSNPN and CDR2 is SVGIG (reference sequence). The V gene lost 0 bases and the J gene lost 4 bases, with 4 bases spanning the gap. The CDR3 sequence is CAWSVPNQPQHF. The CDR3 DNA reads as TGTGCCTGGAGTGTTCCAAATCAGCCCCAGCATTTT.

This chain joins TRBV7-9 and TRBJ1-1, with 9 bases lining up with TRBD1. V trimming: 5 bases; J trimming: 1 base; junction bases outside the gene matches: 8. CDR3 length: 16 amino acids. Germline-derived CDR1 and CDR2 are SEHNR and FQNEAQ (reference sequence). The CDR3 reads CASSRQGVLPNTEAFF. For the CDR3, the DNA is TGTGCCAGCAGCCGACAGGGGGTACTCCCGAACACTGAAGCTTTCTTT. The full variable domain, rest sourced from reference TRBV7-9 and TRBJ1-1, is DTGVSQNPRHKITKRGQNVTFRCDPISEHNRLYWYRQTLGQGPEFLTYFQNEAQLEKSRLLSDRFSAERPKGSFSTLEIQRTEQGDSAMYLCASSRQGVLPNTEAFFGQGTRLTVV.

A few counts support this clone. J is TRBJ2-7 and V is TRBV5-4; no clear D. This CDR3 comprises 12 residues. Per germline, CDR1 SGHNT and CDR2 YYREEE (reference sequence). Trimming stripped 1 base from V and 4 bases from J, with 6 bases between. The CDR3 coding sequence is TGTGCCAGCAGCTTGTTCAGTTACGAGCAGTACTTC. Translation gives CASSLFSYEQYF.

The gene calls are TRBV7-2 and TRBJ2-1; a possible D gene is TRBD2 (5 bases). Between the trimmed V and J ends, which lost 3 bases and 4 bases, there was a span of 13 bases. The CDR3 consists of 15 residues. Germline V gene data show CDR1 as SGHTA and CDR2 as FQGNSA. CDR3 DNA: TGTGCCAGCAGCTTCGACCAGAGGGAGTACAATGAGCAGTTCTTC. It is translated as CASSFDQREYNEQFF.

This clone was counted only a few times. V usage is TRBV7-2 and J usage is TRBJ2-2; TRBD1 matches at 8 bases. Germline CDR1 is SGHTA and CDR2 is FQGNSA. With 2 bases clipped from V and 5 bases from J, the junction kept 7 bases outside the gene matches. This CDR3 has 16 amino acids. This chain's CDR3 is CASSLRTGGFTGELFF. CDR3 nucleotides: TGTGCCAGCAGCTTAAGAACAGGGGGATTTACCGGGGAGCTGTTTTTT.

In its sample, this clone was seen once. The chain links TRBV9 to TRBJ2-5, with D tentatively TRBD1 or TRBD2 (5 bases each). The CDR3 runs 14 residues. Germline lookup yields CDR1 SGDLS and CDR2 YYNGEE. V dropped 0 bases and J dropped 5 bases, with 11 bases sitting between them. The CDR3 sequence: CASSVGGVTETQYF. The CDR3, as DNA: TGTGCCAGCAGCGTAGGAGGGGTAACTGAGACCCAGTACTTC.

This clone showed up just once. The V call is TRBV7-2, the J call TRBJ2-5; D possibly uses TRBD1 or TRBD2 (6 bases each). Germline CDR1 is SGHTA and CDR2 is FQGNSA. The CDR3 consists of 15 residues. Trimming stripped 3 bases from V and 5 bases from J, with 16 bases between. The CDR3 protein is CASSFAGKGEETQYF. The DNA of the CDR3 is TGTGCCAGCAGCTTTGCGGGGAAGGGGGAGGAGACCCAGTACTTC.

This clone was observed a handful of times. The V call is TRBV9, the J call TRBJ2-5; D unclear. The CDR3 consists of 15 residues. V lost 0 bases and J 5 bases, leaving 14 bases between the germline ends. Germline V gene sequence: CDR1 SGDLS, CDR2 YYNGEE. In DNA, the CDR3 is TGTGCCAGCAGCGTAGCGGGCCGTGAGGCGGAGACCCAGTACTTC. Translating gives CASSVAGREAETQYF.

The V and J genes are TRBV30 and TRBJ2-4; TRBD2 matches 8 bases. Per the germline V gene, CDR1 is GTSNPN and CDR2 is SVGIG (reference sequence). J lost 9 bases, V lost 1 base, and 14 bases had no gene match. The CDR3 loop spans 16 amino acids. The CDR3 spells CAWSGRGAGDGGIQYF. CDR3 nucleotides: TGTGCCTGGAGTGGAAGGGGAGCGGGAGACGGAGGCATTCAGTACTTC.

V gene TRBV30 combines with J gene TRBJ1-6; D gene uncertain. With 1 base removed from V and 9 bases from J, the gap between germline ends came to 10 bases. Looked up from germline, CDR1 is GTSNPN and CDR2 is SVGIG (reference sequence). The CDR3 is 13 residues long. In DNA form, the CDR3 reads TGTGCCTGGAGTGCCCGGGAAGGTTCACCCCTCCACTTT. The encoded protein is CAWSAREGSPLHF.

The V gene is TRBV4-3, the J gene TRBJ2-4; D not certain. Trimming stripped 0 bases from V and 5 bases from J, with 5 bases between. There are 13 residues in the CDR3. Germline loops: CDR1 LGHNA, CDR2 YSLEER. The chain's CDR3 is CASSQDPENIQYF. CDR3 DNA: TGCGCCAGCAGCCAAGATCCGGAAAACATTCAGTACTTC.

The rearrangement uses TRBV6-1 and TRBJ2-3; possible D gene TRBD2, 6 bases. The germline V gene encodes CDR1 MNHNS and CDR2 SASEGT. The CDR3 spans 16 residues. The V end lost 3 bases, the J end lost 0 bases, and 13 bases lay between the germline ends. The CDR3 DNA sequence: TGTGCCAGCAGTGACCTATGGGGGACTAGCACAGATACGCAGTATTTT. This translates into CASSDLWGTSTDTQYF.

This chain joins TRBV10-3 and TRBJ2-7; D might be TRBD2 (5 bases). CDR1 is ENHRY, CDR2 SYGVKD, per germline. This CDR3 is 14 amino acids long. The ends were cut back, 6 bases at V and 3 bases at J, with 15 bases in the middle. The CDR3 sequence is CAISAGREYYEQYF. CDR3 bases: TGTGCCATCAGCGCTGGAAGGGAGTACTACGAGCAGTACTTC.

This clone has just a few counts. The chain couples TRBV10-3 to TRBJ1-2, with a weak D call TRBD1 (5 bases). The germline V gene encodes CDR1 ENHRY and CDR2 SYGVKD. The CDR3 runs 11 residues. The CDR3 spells CGAGTVYGYTF. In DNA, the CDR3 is TGTGGCGCCGGGACGGTCTATGGCTACACCTTC.

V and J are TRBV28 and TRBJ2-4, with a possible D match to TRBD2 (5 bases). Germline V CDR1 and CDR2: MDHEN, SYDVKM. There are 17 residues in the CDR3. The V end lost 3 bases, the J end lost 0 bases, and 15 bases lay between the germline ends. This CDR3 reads CASSFTGDTLAKNIQYF. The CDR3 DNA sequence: TGTGCCAGCAGTTTTACCGGGGATACCCTAGCCAAAAACATTCAGTACTTC. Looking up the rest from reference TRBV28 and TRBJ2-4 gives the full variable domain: DVKVTQSSRYLVKRTGEKVFLECVQDMDHENMFWYRQDPGLGLRLIYFSYDVKMKEKGDIPEGYSVSREKKERFSLILESASTNQTSMYLCASSFTGDTLAKNIQYFGAGTRLSVL.

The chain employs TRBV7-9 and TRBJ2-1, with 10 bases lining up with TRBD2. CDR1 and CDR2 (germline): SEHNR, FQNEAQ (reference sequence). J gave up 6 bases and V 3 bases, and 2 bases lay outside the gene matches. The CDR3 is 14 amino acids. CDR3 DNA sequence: TGTGCCAGCAGCTTTAGCGGGAGGCTCAATGAGCAGTTCTTC. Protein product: CASSFSGRLNEQFF.

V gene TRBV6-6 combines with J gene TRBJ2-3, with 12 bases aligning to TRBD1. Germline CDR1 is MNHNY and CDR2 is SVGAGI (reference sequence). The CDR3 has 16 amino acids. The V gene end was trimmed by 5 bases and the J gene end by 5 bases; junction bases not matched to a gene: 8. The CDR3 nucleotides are TGTGCCAGCAGTGCCCGGGACAGGGGGCGTATAGATACGCAGTATTTT. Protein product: CASSARDRGRIDTQYF.

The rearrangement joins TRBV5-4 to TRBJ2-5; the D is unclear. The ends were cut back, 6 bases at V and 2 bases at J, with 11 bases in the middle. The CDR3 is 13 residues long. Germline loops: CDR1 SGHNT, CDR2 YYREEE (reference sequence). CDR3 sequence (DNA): TGTGCCAGCACCTTAGTGGGGCAAGAGACCCAGTACTTC. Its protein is CASTLVGQETQYF.